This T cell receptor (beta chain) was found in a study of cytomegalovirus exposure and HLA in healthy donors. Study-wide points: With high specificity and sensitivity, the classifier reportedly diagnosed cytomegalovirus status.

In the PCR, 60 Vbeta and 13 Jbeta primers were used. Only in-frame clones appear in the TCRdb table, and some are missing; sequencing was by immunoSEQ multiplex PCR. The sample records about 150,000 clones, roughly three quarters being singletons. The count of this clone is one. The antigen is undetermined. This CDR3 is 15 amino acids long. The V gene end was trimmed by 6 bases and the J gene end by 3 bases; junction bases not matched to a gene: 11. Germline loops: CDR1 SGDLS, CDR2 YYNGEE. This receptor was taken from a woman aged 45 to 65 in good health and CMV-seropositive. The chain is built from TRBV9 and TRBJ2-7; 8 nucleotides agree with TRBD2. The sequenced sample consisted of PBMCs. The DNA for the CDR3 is TGTGCCAGCACCCCCGCCGTAGCGGGGCTCTACGAGCAGTACTTC. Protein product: CASTPAVAGLYEQYF.